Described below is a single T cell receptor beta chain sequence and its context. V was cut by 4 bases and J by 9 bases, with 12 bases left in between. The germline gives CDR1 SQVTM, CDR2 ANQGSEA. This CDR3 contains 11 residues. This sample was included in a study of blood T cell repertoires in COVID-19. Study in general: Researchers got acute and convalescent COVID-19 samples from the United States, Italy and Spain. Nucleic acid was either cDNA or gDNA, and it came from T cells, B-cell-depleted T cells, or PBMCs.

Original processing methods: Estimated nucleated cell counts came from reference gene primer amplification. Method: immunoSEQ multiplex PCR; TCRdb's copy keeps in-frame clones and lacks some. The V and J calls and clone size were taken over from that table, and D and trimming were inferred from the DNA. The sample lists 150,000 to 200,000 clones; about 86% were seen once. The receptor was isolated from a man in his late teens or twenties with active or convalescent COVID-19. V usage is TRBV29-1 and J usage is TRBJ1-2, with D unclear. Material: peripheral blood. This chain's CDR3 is CSVVYRESYTF. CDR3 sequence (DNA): TGCAGCGTTGTATACCGGGAGAGCTACACCTTC. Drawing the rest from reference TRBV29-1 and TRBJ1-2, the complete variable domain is SAVISQKPSRDICQRGTSLTIQCQVDSQVTMMFWYRQQPGQSLTLIATANQGSEATYESGFVIDKFPISRPNLTFSTLTVSNMSPEDSSIYLCSVVYRESYTFGSGTRLTVV.